This TCR beta chain was captured in a study of cytomegalovirus exposure and HLA in healthy donors (dated by TCRdb to about 2017). Looking at the study overall: In an earlier analysis of approximately 640 of the donors, approximately 300 Gb of sequence data and approximately 100 million unique TCR beta sequences from 150 million to 200 million T cells were reported. Both class I and class II loci were covered by HLA typing, at four-digit resolution. Along with the roughly 710-subject first cohort, a separate validation cohort of about 110 different subjects was used. Among a few hundred genotyped donors of the cohort, an average of about 240,000 unique TCR beta nucleotide sequences were sequenced per donor, about a sixth of them non-productive. In an earlier analysis of a few hundred of the donors, high-throughput TCR beta sequencing was used to judge whether each TCR beta V gene segment behaved as functional or pseudogenic. The later analysis used no new phenotypic data to find candidate immune exposures, relying instead on TCR beta sequences and their occurrence across donors. All discovery cohort repertoires had been generated using a single sequencing platform. Among the roughly 370 genotyped donors, approximately 77% belonged to the genetic ancestry cluster associated with self-reported Caucasian donors. The study was designed to test whether signatures of past pathogen exposure could be identified by cataloging public T cell receptors. The number of typed donors differed by locus: roughly 629-630 for A, B, C, DRB1 and DQB1; some 540 for DQA1; some 610 for DPA1; and approximately 450 for DPB1. About 300 gigabases of sequencing data and roughly 80 million unique TCR sequences made up an early release that covered fewer than 650 HLA-typed donors. To predict cytomegalovirus infection status, the study combined high-throughput TCR immunosequencing, statistical association of individual TCRs with disease status, and machine learning. The T cell repertoires of some 700 subjects were profiled by immunosequencing and related to cytomegalovirus serostatus. To study patterns of TCR occurrence, a later analysis re-analyzed previously published TCR beta repertoires from around 670 donors and added high-resolution HLA genotyping. Genome-wide SNP genotypes for about 60% of the roughly 700 donors were used in a later genetic analysis, which treated that subset as a discovery cohort. Donor age, sex, ethnicity and CMV serostatus were compiled together with the repertoire data. About five DR-DQ haplotypes were treated as single units for association and clustering because of strong linkage in the cohort. The investigation overall reported the following: In a later genetic analysis, a missense DCLRE1C variant was associated with V-gene and J-gene trimming of TCR beta chains, and the association was replicated in an independent cohort. The authors suggested that the approach could potentially be extended to other disease states and immunological phenotypes. In a later analysis, HLA-associated TCR beta chains showed more clonal expansion and lower generation probabilities than non-associated chains that were equally common. The earlier analysis of fewer than 750 of the donors excluded some 15 rarely observed V segments, including chromosome 9 orphons, because counts were too low. Assigning TCR associations to individual alleles was difficult when HLA alleles, especially DR and DQ, strongly co-occurred. In both the original and validation cohorts, the classifier was reported to diagnose cytomegalovirus status with high specificity and sensitivity. A cluster of highly shared sequence variants was judged likely to be a technical artifact of the sequencing pipeline. Broadly in line with IMGT annotations, most TCR beta V segments showed up in productive rearrangements about 87% or about 30% of the time in an earlier analysis of several hundred of the donors. Compared with the approximately 670-donor mean, donors in an Asian-associated ancestry cluster had fewer N-insertions in productive TCRs, according to a later genetic analysis. A further reported finding was that TCR beta sequences accurately predicted the HLA-A and HLA-B alleles for most subjects in the first cohort. A later analysis found that TCR association rates varied across HLA loci, with DRB1 alleles showing the most associated TCRs and HLA-C alleles the fewest. The study gave a list of over 150 TCR beta chains associated with cytomegalovirus. Only TCR beta chains were sequenced in this cohort, and the absence of alpha or paired-chain data limited detectable features. The presence/absence analyses assumed that sequencing depth was roughly uniform across donors, and that assumption may not be true. A few of the identified cytomegalovirus-associated TCR beta chains were confirmed in vitro to be specific for cytomegalovirus antigens. CMV serostatus was the only immune exposure information available for the cohort. Some IMGT-functional V segments, including TRBV6-2 and TRBV6-3, could not be distinguished by the 87-base-pair reads and were therefore excluded. A later analysis reported that several top co-occurrence clusters appeared linked to parvovirus B19, influenza, CMV and Epstein-Barr virus. Because some donors lacked HLA typing at each locus, the association tests relied only on the typed subset. A later analysis associated about 17,000 TCR beta sequences with specific HLA alleles at a false discovery rate of 0.05. Correlated functional status among segregating V segments might be attributable to linkage disequilibrium, but an unknown experimental factor could not be ruled out. While some public TCRs were present in many individuals, most TCR sequences turned up only very rarely across donors. Most CMV-associated TCR beta chains appeared to be HLA-restricted in a later analysis, and the HLA associations seemed to be driven largely by CMV exposure.

On this clone itself: Which antigen it targets is not known. No much larger clone is present one base from it, and per-base qualities are unavailable.

Library preparation employed the immunoSEQ multiplex PCR assay. A mixture of 60 forward primers for TCR Vbeta segments and 13 reverse primers for TCR Jbeta segments was used in the multiplex PCR. The CDR3 region of rearranged TCR beta genes was amplified from genomic DNA by a multiplex PCR assay. The amplified TCR beta libraries were sequenced on the Illumina HiSeq System as 87-base-pair reads. For the original study's pipeline: A later analysis tallied roughly 80 million unique TCR beta chains across the 666 repertoires, and 10 million to 11 million of those chains were shared by two or more donors. To remove PCR and sequencing errors, raw reads were error-corrected and collapsed into unique sequences using a nearest-neighbor algorithm that merged closely related sequences. CDR3 sequences were aligned to IMGT reference sequences to assign V, D and J gene segments. For a sequence to be retained, at least a six-nucleotide match to both a V gene segment and a J gene segment was required. A rearrangement was called productive if the CDR3 had no stop codons and remained in frame with V and J, and every other rearrangement was called non-productive. Following IMGT convention, CDR3 was defined as the stretch from the second conserved V-encoded cysteine up to the conserved J-encoded phenylalanine. Sequences without an unambiguous match to a single V gene segment were excluded from the earlier analysis of 500 to 700 of the donors. In an earlier analysis of a few hundred of the donors, V segments were called functional above 56.7% productive rearrangements and were called segregating when the between-donor standard deviation exceeded 5%. A statistical classification framework was built to diagnose cytomegalovirus status from the catalog of TCR beta chain sequences. V and J gene assignment, in a later analysis, came from comparing TCR nucleotide sequences with IMGT/GENE-DB human TR gene sequences. Using the TCRdist pipeline, a later analysis assigned CDR3 sequences along with most-parsimonious VDJ recombination scenarios. In a later analysis, each TCR beta chain was defined by its CDR3 amino acid sequence together with its V-gene family, and reads lacking a unique V-gene family were excluded. A later analysis removed 592 highly shared, low-generation-probability nucleotide sequences to deal with suspected cross-contamination and a sequencing artifact. For each public chain, a later analysis derived a clonal expansion index from normalized ranks of inferred template counts within each repertoire. Generation probabilities in a later analysis came from a VDJ recombination model fitted to out-of-frame rearrangements, and those results were checked against IGoR. Hypergeometric tests were used in a later analysis to score TCR-TCR, TCR-HLA and TCR-CMV co-occurrence, with a repertoire-size bias correction applied to the TCR pairs. A later analysis estimated false discovery rates by permuting HLA or CMV assignments 20 times. In a later analysis, co-occurring TCRs were grouped using DBSCAN, with TCRdist sequence similarity added in when clustering inside HLA-allele-positive subsets. Co-occurrence clustering excluded repertoires with fewer than 30,000 or more than 120,000 public chains, plus five with anomalous nucleotide sharing. TCRdb's version of the immuneACCESS table is confined to in-frame rearrangements and falls short of the full clone set. An unresolved V gene accounts for under half of the shortfall where checked; the remainder is of unknown origin. That table supplies the V and J calls and clone size; D and trimming were determined from the DNA. Across this sample there are some 240,000 clones, with around nine tenths seen only once. About 1.7% of the sample belongs to the ten largest clones.

In total, just over 650 healthy bone marrow donors made up the cohort. Cohort members were all nominally healthy when sampled, although unrecorded immune exposures were likely present. The donor tested CMV seronegative and was one of the 352 seronegative cohort members. Each donor provided a peripheral blood sample, and peripheral blood mononuclear cells were used for TCR beta sequencing. Genomic DNA was extracted from the blood cell samples with the Qiagen DNeasy Blood Extraction Kit. Trimming takes 0 bases from V and 1 base from J, and the germline ends sit 19 bases apart. CDR3 length: 19 amino acids, cysteine to phenylalanine. The retained sequence is limited to the CDR3, 57 bases, with the frame set at the first base. In the germline V gene (reference sequence), CDR1 corresponds to LNHNV and CDR2 to YYDKDF.

The TCR originated in a girl aged 2 to 10 in good health and CMV-seronegative. Specimen: PBMCs. The rearranged segments are TRBV15 and TRBJ1-5; too little of a D gene remains to name it. The sequence in DNA is TGTGCCACCAGCAGAGATAGTAGCGGGGTAGTGGGGAGCAATCAGCCCCAGCATTTT. Its translation is CATSRDSSGVVGSNQPQHF.